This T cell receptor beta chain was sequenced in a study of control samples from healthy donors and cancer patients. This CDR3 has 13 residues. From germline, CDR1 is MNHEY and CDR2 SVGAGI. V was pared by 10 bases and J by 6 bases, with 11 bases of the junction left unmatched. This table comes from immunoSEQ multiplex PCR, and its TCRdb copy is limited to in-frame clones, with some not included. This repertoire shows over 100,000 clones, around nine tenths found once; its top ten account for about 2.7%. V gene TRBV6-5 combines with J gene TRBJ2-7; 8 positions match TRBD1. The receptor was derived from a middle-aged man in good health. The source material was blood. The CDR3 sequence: CATASGTGREQYF. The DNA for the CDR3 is TGTGCCACCGCCTCCGGGACAGGACGCGAGCAGTACTTC.